This TCR beta chain was obtained from a study of regulatory T cells in long-lasting Graves disease. This CDR3 has 17 amino acids. The germline V gene encodes CDR1 SGHTA and CDR2 FQGNSA. V shed 1 base, J shed 1 base, and the junction held 7 bases outside the gene matches. CDR3-region Arm-PCR and iRepertoire HTBI primers produced the TCR beta libraries. TCRdb recomputed calls from the multiplex PCR reads with MiXCR, one row per CDR3 protein. The data show some 500,000 distinct CDR3 sequences, 15% to 20% seen once. This clonotype came up many times. Noted time point: newly diagnosed GD, antithyroid drugs for less than 3 months. Extracted RNA from PBMCs served as the source of the TCR library. These data also featured in a second study, about T cells in Graves' hyperthyroidism and ophthalmopathy. That work states: Patients between 18 and 65 years old had hyperthyroidism, newly diagnosed and lasting under 2 months. Blood also held most thyroid clonotypes expanded beyond 0.001.

The rearrangement uses TRBV7-2 and TRBJ2-1; 7 bases are a match to TRBD1. The source was peripheral blood mononuclear cells (PBMCs), collected at new diagnosis, from a patient treated with antithyroid drugs. This clonotype was obtained from a woman aged 40-60 years with Graves disease. CDR3 region: CASSLEGGYPSYNEQFF. CDR3 in DNA: TGTGCCAGCAGCTTAGAAGGGGGCTACCCGTCCTACAATGAGCAGTTCTTC. The variable domain in full, completed from reference TRBV7-2 and TRBJ2-1, reads GAGVSQSPSNKVTEKGKDVELRCDPISGHTALYWYRQSLGQGLEFLIYFQGNSAPDKSGLPSDRFSAERTGGSVSTLTIQRTQQEDSAVYLCASSLEGGYPSYNEQFFGPGTRLTVL.